The rows below give T cell receptor beta chains drawn from one sample of a study of T cells in Graves' hyperthyroidism and ophthalmopathy. MiXCR, applied by TCRdb to the multiplex PCR reads, yields one record per CDR3 protein. The data show 650,000 to 700,000 distinct CDR3 sequences, with around 15% seen just once and roughly a sixth held by the top ten. Sequencing was done on a sample of blood. These TCRs come from a man in his fifties or sixties with Graves' hyperthyroidism. The CDR3 runs from the conserved cysteine through the conserved F or W. The order of the fields is J gene, clone size, V gene, D gene, CDR3 protein, CDR3 DNA. A D gene is named only where the DNA matches it firmly. The size field is filled for only some rows; it gives once, few, many or a size class.

j_gene: TRBJ2-1
abundance: many
v_gene: TRBV19
d_gene: TRBD2
CDR3aa: CASTLAGGPYNEQFF
CDR3nt: TGTGCCAGTACTTTAGCGGGAGGGCCATACAATGAGCAGTTCTTC

j_gene: TRBJ2-7
abundance: few
v_gene: TRBV18
d_gene: TRBD1
CDR3aa: CASSLGTGGTTYEQYF
CDR3nt: TGTGCCAGCTCACTGGGGACAGGGGGGACTACCTACGAGCAGTACTTC

j_gene: TRBJ2-1
abundance: NA
v_gene: TRBV19
d_gene: TRBD2
CDR3aa: CASSWLAGGYEQFF
CDR3nt: TGTGCCAGTAGTTGGCTAGCGGGAGGATATGAGCAGTTCTTC

j_gene: TRBJ2-2
abundance: NA
v_gene: TRBV19
d_gene: TRBD2
CDR3aa: CASSIAQRGANTGELFF
CDR3nt: TGTGCCAGTAGTATAGCCCAGCGGGGGGCGAACACCGGGGAGCTGTTTTTT

j_gene: TRBJ1-1
abundance: many
v_gene: TRBV2
d_gene: NA
CDR3aa: CASSELIGENTEAFF
CDR3nt: TGTGCCAGCAGTGAATTGATCGGGGAAAACACTGAAGCTTTCTTT

j_gene: TRBJ1-2
abundance: many
v_gene: TRBV12-3/TRBV12-4
d_gene: NA
CDR3aa: CASGDGYGYTF
CDR3nt: TGTGCCAGCGGGGACGGCTATGGCTACACCTTC

j_gene: TRBJ2-1
abundance: many
v_gene: TRBV7-8
d_gene: TRBD2
CDR3aa: CASSPSGRGVYNEQFF
CDR3nt: TGTGCCAGCAGCCCTAGCGGGAGGGGGGTTTACAATGAGCAGTTCTTC

j_gene: TRBJ2-6
abundance: many
v_gene: TRBV2
d_gene: NA
CDR3aa: CASSEDNTGANVLTF
CDR3nt: TGTGCCAGCAGCGAAGACAATACTGGGGCCAACGTCCTGACTTTC

j_gene: TRBJ2-1
abundance: NA
v_gene: TRBV5-1
d_gene: NA
CDR3aa: CASRTGTSYNEQFF
CDR3nt: TGCGCCAGCAGAACCGGGACAAGCTACAATGAGCAGTTCTTC

j_gene: TRBJ2-2
abundance: NA
v_gene: TRBV18
d_gene: NA
CDR3aa: CASSLQDGYTGELFF
CDR3nt: TGTGCCAGCTCACTCCAGGACGGATACACCGGGGAGCTGTTTTTT

j_gene: TRBJ2-5
abundance: NA
v_gene: TRBV4-1
d_gene: TRBD1
CDR3aa: CASSTHSTGVVETQYF
CDR3nt: TGCGCCAGCAGCACCCATTCGACAGGGGTGGTGGAGACCCAGTACTTC

j_gene: TRBJ2-3
abundance: few
v_gene: TRBV6-1
d_gene: NA
CDR3aa: CASSTNPGGTSTDTQYF
CDR3nt: TGTGCCAGCAGCACCAACCCCGGCGGGACTAGCACAGATACGCAGTATTTT

j_gene: TRBJ1-3
abundance: NA
v_gene: TRBV19
d_gene: NA
CDR3aa: CAVRQDFSGNTIYF
CDR3nt: TGTGCCGTGAGACAGGATTTCTCTGGAAACACCATATATTTT

j_gene: TRBJ2-2
abundance: many
v_gene: TRBV11-3
d_gene: NA
CDR3aa: CASSAKGIGELFF
CDR3nt: TGTGCCAGCAGCGCCAAAGGAATCGGGGAGCTGTTTTTT

j_gene: TRBJ2-1
abundance: many
v_gene: TRBV14
d_gene: NA
CDR3aa: CASSQQITGRYNEQFF
CDR3nt: TGTGCCAGCAGCCAACAAATAACCGGGCGATACAATGAGCAGTTCTTC

j_gene: TRBJ2-3
abundance: NA
v_gene: TRBV28
d_gene: NA
CDR3aa: CASRPGQTDTQYF
CDR3nt: TGTGCCAGCAGACCTGGACAGACAGATACGCAGTATTTT

j_gene: TRBJ2-2
abundance: few
v_gene: TRBV10-3
d_gene: TRBD1
CDR3aa: CAIRDTGDDGELFF
CDR3nt: TGTGCCATCAGAGATACAGGGGACGACGGGGAGCTGTTTTTT

j_gene: TRBJ2-2
abundance: many
v_gene: TRBV28
d_gene: NA
CDR3aa: CASSLVSSTAGELFF
CDR3nt: TGTGCCAGCAGTTTAGTCTCTAGCACCGCCGGGGAGCTGTTTTTT

j_gene: TRBJ1-1
abundance: few
v_gene: TRBV7-2
d_gene: NA
CDR3aa: CASSTQGFTEAFF
CDR3nt: TGTGCCAGCAGCACTCAGGGATTTACTGAAGCTTTCTTT

j_gene: TRBJ2-2
abundance: few
v_gene: TRBV29-1
d_gene: NA
CDR3aa: CSVPEIGTGELFF
CDR3nt: TGCAGCGTTCCGGAGATCGGCACCGGGGAGCTGTTTTTT

j_gene: TRBJ2-3
abundance: many
v_gene: TRBV5-5
d_gene: TRBD1
CDR3aa: CASSRTGSGTDTQYF
CDR3nt: TGTGCCAGCAGCAGGACAGGGTCGGGCACAGATACGCAGTATTTT

j_gene: TRBJ2-1
abundance: NA
v_gene: TRBV12-3/TRBV12-4
d_gene: TRBD2
CDR3aa: CASSRRIAGGSYNEQFF
CDR3nt: TGTGCCAGCAGTCGCCGGATAGCGGGGGGCTCCTACAATGAGCAGTTCTTC

j_gene: TRBJ1-4
abundance: NA
v_gene: TRBV4-1
d_gene: NA
CDR3aa: CASSQGTASYEKLFF
CDR3nt: TGCGCCAGCAGCCAAGGGACAGCATCTTATGAAAAACTGTTTTTT

j_gene: TRBJ2-1
abundance: few
v_gene: TRBV19
d_gene: NA
CDR3aa: CASSIAGGVDEQFF
CDR3nt: TGTGCCAGTAGTATAGCGGGTGGAGTTGATGAGCAGTTCTTC

j_gene: TRBJ2-5
abundance: many
v_gene: TRBV24-1
d_gene: NA
CDR3aa: CATSDPSGPKETQYF
CDR3nt: TGTGCCACCAGTGACCCCTCGGGGCCAAAAGAGACCCAGTACTTC

j_gene: TRBJ1-3
abundance: many
v_gene: TRBV7-9
d_gene: TRBD1
CDR3aa: CASSFRDSSGNTIYF
CDR3nt: TGTGCCAGCAGCTTCCGGGACAGCTCTGGAAACACCATATATTTT

j_gene: TRBJ2-7
abundance: many
v_gene: TRBV28
d_gene: TRBD2
CDR3aa: CASSLSGLAAYEQYF
CDR3nt: TGTGCCAGCAGTTTATCCGGACTAGCGGCCTACGAGCAGTACTTC

j_gene: TRBJ2-2
abundance: NA
v_gene: TRBV6-2/TRBV6-3
d_gene: NA
CDR3aa: CASSYSIFTENTGELFF
CDR3nt: TGTGCCAGCAGTTACTCGATTTTCACGGAGAACACCGGGGAGCTGTTTTTT

j_gene: TRBJ1-5
abundance: many
v_gene: TRBV27
d_gene: NA
CDR3aa: CASSLRKGEQPQHF
CDR3nt: TGTGCCAGCAGTTTACGTAAGGGCGAGCAGCCCCAGCATTTT

j_gene: TRBJ2-2
abundance: many
v_gene: TRBV7-2
d_gene: TRBD2
CDR3aa: CASSFVTGGPGNTGELFF
CDR3nt: TGTGCCAGCAGCTTCGTGACGGGAGGGCCCGGAAACACCGGGGAGCTGTTTTTT

j_gene: TRBJ2-1
abundance: few
v_gene: TRBV28
d_gene: NA
CDR3aa: CASSLMASDLYLGQFF
CDR3nt: TGTGCCAGCAGTTTAATGGCCTCCGACCTTTACCTAGGGCAGTTCTTC

j_gene: TRBJ2-3
abundance: NA
v_gene: TRBV12-3/TRBV12-4
d_gene: NA
CDR3aa: CASSLVGVAADTQYF
CDR3nt: TGTGCCAGCAGTTTAGTTGGCGTAGCCGCAGATACGCAGTATTTT

j_gene: TRBJ2-1
abundance: few
v_gene: TRBV5-1
d_gene: TRBD2
CDR3aa: CASSLEPAGVRNEQFF
CDR3nt: TGCGCCAGCAGCTTGGAGCCAGCGGGAGTTAGAAATGAGCAGTTCTTC

j_gene: TRBJ2-6
abundance: NA
v_gene: TRBV7-9
d_gene: NA
CDR3aa: CASYGAGSSGANVLTF
CDR3nt: TGTGCCAGCTACGGGGCGGGTTCGTCTGGGGCCAACGTCCTGACTTTC

j_gene: TRBJ2-1
abundance: NA
v_gene: TRBV20-1
d_gene: NA
CDR3aa: CSAPGDWGAGAVNEQFF
CDR3nt: TGCAGTGCTCCAGGGGACTGGGGGGCGGGAGCCGTTAACGAGCAGTTCTTC

j_gene: TRBJ2-7
abundance: many
v_gene: TRBV28
d_gene: TRBD2
CDR3aa: CASSLAAAGDYEQYF
CDR3nt: TGTGCCAGCAGTTTGGCAGCCGCGGGGGACTACGAGCAGTACTTC

j_gene: TRBJ1-1
abundance: NA
v_gene: TRBV12-3/TRBV12-4
d_gene: NA
CDR3aa: CASSLYEGNTEAFF
CDR3nt: TGTGCCAGCAGTTTATATGAGGGGAACACTGAAGCTTTCTTT

j_gene: TRBJ1-1
abundance: NA
v_gene: TRBV30
d_gene: NA
CDR3aa: CAWSVAGTEAFF
CDR3nt: TGTGCCTGGAGTGTAGCTGGCACTGAAGCTTTCTTT

j_gene: TRBJ2-7
abundance: many
v_gene: TRBV27
d_gene: NA
CDR3aa: CATRTFYEQYF
CDR3nt: TGTGCCACCAGGACCTTCTACGAGCAGTACTTC

j_gene: TRBJ1-6
abundance: many
v_gene: TRBV28
d_gene: NA
CDR3aa: CASTLLTGGNSPLHF
CDR3nt: TGTGCCAGCACCCTCTTGACAGGCGGCAATTCACCCCTCCACTTT

j_gene: TRBJ1-1
abundance: few
v_gene: TRBV18
d_gene: NA
CDR3aa: CASSPRRQITEAFF
CDR3nt: TGTGCCAGCTCACCACGACGACAGATCACTGAAGCTTTCTTT

j_gene: TRBJ2-7
abundance: many
v_gene: TRBV11-2
d_gene: TRBD2
CDR3aa: CASSSQLAGISYEQYF
CDR3nt: TGTGCCAGCAGCTCTCAACTAGCGGGCATCTCCTACGAGCAGTACTTC